The 32 T cell receptor beta chains in this list originate from one sample, sequenced in a study of blood T cell repertoires in COVID-19. Clones were sequenced by immunoSEQ multiplex PCR, and TCRdb holds only the in-frame ones, with some missing. The data show about 83,000 clones, about 90% seen once. Sequencing was done on a sample of peripheral blood. The receptors come from a woman between 50 and 59 years old with active or convalescent COVID-19.

The J gene is TRBJ1-2, the V gene TRBV9; TRBD1 is a possible D gene (6 bases). V gave up 5 bases and J gave up 7 bases, with 12 bases separating them. Germline assignment: CDR1 SGDLS and CDR2 YYNGEE. The CDR3 totals 12 residues. The CDR3 DNA follows: TGTGCCAGCAGAGGTACAGGGCCTGGCTACACCTTC. Translating gives CASRGTGPGYTF.

In DNA form, the CDR3 reads TGTGCCAGCACCAATGGGAGAGAGCAGTTCTTC. Protein product: CASTNGREQFF. The V gene is TRBV7-2, the J gene TRBJ2-1, with a weak D call TRBD2 (5 bases). There are 11 residues in the CDR3. Trimming cost V 7 bases and J 10 bases, with 11 bases left between them. Germline assignment: CDR1 SGHTA and CDR2 FQGNSA.

The chain links TRBV2 to TRBJ1-1; D possibly corresponds to TRBD1 (5 bases). Between the trimmed V and J ends, which lost 4 bases and 6 bases, there was a span of 12 bases. The CDR3 sequence is 13 residues long. In germline, CDR1 is SNHLY, CDR2 FYNNEI. The CDR3 DNA follows: TGTGCCAGCAGTGCAATGAGGACATCTGAAGCTTTCTTT. Translating it yields CASSAMRTSEAFF.

The chain uses TRBV9 and TRBJ1-2, with 12 bases identical to TRBD1. Per the germline V gene, CDR1 is SGDLS and CDR2 is YYNGEE. V shed 0 bases, J shed 8 bases, and the junction held 8 bases outside the gene matches. The CDR3 is 16 residues long. The CDR3 loop reads CASSVGGTGGIGGYTF. CDR3 bases: TGTGCCAGCAGCGTAGGTGGGACAGGGGGCATAGGAGGCTACACCTTC.

The J gene is TRBJ1-3, the V gene TRBV11-2; D is perhaps TRBD1 (5 bases). Trimming removed 1 base at V and 2 bases at J, with 9 bases between. Germline-derived CDR1 and CDR2 are SGHAT and FQNNGV. The CDR3 length is 15 residues. This chain's CDR3 is CASSLVGGAGNTIYF. The DNA for the CDR3 is TGTGCCAGCAGCTTAGTTGGAGGGGCTGGAAACACCATATATTTT.

The V call is TRBV9, the J call TRBJ2-7; TRBD2 aligns across 7 bases. CDR1 SGDLS and CDR2 YYNGEE come from the germline V gene. There are 16 residues in the CDR3. J was trimmed by 0 bases and V by 0 bases; bases with no gene match: 6. The CDR3 DNA reads TGTGCCAGCAGCGTAGGGGGGGGTACAGCCTCCTACGAGCAGTACTTC. Protein sequence: CASSVGGGTASYEQYF. The full variable domain, completed using reference TRBV9 and TRBJ2-7, is DSGVTQTPKHLITATGQRVTLRCSPRSGDLSVYWYQQSLDQGLQFLIQYYNGEERAKGNILERFSAQQFPDLHSELNLSSLELGDSALYFCASSVGGGTASYEQYFGPGTRLTVT.

The CDR3 loop reads CASSFRDRGNSPLHF. DNA of the CDR3: TGTGCCAGCAGCTTCCGGGACAGGGGCAATTCACCCCTCCACTTT. The J gene is TRBJ1-6, the V gene TRBV7-4, with 10 bases fitting TRBD1. Germline V gene lookup returns CDR1 SGHVT and CDR2 SQSDAQ. The CDR3 loop spans 15 amino acids. With V trimmed by 3 bases and J by 7 bases, 3 bases remained unmatched.

A word on this clone: Other DNA sequences from this sample encode an identical CDR3 as well. The V call is TRBV29-1, the J call TRBJ1-2, with D tentatively TRBD1 (6 bases). V lost 6 bases and J 8 bases, leaving 19 bases between the germline ends. Germline V gene data show CDR1 as SQVTM and CDR2 as ANQGSEA. There are 13 residues in the CDR3. In nucleotides, the CDR3 is TGCAGCGTACTGGGGGCGGACGGTGGGGGCTACACCTTC. Translating gives CSVLGADGGGYTF.

V usage is TRBV3-1 (or the pseudogene TRBV3-2) and J usage is TRBJ1-5; possible D gene TRBD1, 6 bases. This CDR3 comprises 14 residues. Looked up from germline, CDR1 is LGHDT and CDR2 is YNNKEL (reference sequence). V was cut by 1 base and J by 16 bases, with 20 bases left in between. The CDR3 protein is CASSQVGGGGIIHF. The CDR3 nucleotides are TGTGCCAGCAGCCAAGTCGGGGGAGGGGGGATTATTCATTTT.

The chain carries TRBV4-3 and TRBJ2-4; the match to TRBD2 covers 8 bases. The V segment lost 6 bases and the J segment 9 bases; nucleotides outside the gene matches: 10. This CDR3 comprises 14 residues. Germline V lookup: CDR1 LGHNA, CDR2 YSLEER. CDR3 residues: CASRAGTRGGIQYF. CDR3 in DNA: TGCGCCAGCAGGGCCGGGACTAGGGGAGGCATTCAGTACTTC.

The chain employs TRBV12-3 or TRBV12-4 and TRBJ2-1, with D maybe TRBD1 (5 bases). The CDR3 totals 13 residues. The V end lost 3 bases, the J end lost 3 bases, and 6 bases lay between the germline ends. As DNA, the CDR3 is TGTGCCAGCAGTTTTAGGGGCTACAATGAGCAGTTCTTC. Its protein is CASSFRGYNEQFF.

This chain uses TRBV5-1 with TRBJ1-2; the D gene is possibly TRBD1 (5 bases). The CDR3 is 14 residues long. Germline V gives CDR1 SGHRS, CDR2 YFSETQ. V lost 4 bases, J lost 4 bases, and 14 bases lay in between. This CDR3 is CASSRGAGRYGYTF. The DNA of the CDR3 is TGCGCCAGCAGCCGCGGGGCGGGGCGCTATGGCTACACCTTC.

The sample holds a few counts of this clone. This chain uses TRBV18 with TRBJ2-7; 8 bases align to TRBD1. Germline trimming cut 6 bases from V and 7 bases from J; bases unmatched to any gene: 8. Germline CDR1 and CDR2: KGHSH and LQKENI. This CDR3 has 13 amino acids. CDR3 sequence: CASSLDRGGEQYF. The CDR3 DNA reads as TGTGCCAGCTCTCTCGACAGGGGCGGGGAGCAGTACTTC.

The rearrangement links TRBV6-1 to TRBJ1-5; unclear D gene. Germline CDR1 MNHNS, CDR2 SASEGT. The CDR3 has 14 amino acids. V was shortened by 8 bases and J by 2 bases, with 13 bases between the two germline ends. CDR3 nucleotide sequence: TGTGCCAGCGGAACTTCCGGAGGCAATCAGCCCCAGCATTTT. Protein: CASGTSGGNQPQHF.

V usage is TRBV30 and J usage is TRBJ1-1; tentative D call: TRBD1 (5 bases). The CDR3 totals 13 residues. Trimming removed 3 bases at V and 2 bases at J, with 10 bases between. CDR1 is GTSNPN, CDR2 SVGIG, per germline (reference sequence). CDR3 DNA sequence: TGTGCCTGGAGCGAAGACAGAAACACTGAAGCTTTCTTT. Translation gives CAWSEDRNTEAFF.

This chain joins TRBV7-2 and TRBJ1-1; 7 nucleotides line up with TRBD1. J was trimmed by 4 bases and V by 6 bases; bases with no gene match: 5. Germline values: CDR1 SGHTA, CDR2 FQGNSA. The CDR3 contains 13 residues. CDR3 in amino acids: CASSLDRTTEAFF. The CDR3 coding sequence is TGTGCCAGCAGTCTGGACAGGACCACTGAAGCTTTCTTT.

The chain has TRBV15 and TRBJ1-6; TRBD1 might be the D (5 bases). This CDR3 is built from 18 residues. The V gene's germline CDR1 is LNHNV and CDR2 YYDKDF (reference sequence). Between the trimmed V and J ends, which lost 5 bases and 6 bases, there was a span of 23 bases. As DNA, the CDR3 is TGTGCCACCAGCCCATCCGTCCATGACAGCACGTCTAATTCACCCCTCCACTTT. It specifies CATSPSVHDSTSNSPLHF.

The V and J genes are TRBV7-9 and TRBJ1-1; possible D gene TRBD1, 6 bases. Trimming removed 5 bases from V and 7 bases from J, with 14 bases in between. Germline lookup yields CDR1 SEHNR and CDR2 FQNEAQ (reference sequence). This CDR3 region has 13 residues. CDR3 region: CASSQGQHSEAFF. CDR3 DNA: TGTGCCAGCAGCCAGGGACAACACAGTGAAGCTTTCTTT.

This clone was counted once. CDR3 loop: CASSSRDKLYEQYF. Written as DNA, the CDR3 is TGTGCCAGCAGCTCACGAGACAAGCTTTACGAGCAGTACTTC. The chain is built from TRBV9 and TRBJ2-7; D unclear. CDR1 and CDR2 from the germline V gene are SGDLS and YYNGEE. Trimming removed 4 bases from V and 4 bases from J, with 15 bases in between. The CDR3 sequence is 14 residues long.

The genes are TRBV15 and TRBJ1-6; D perhaps matches TRBD1 (6 bases). The CDR3 totals 13 residues. The V gene lost 3 bases and the J gene lost 10 bases, with 10 bases spanning the gap. Germline loops: CDR1 LNHNV, CDR2 YYDKDF (reference sequence). The CDR3 spells CATSSNRDSPLHF. CDR3 nucleotides: TGTGCCACCAGCAGTAACAGGGACTCACCCCTCCACTTT.

The chain links TRBV6-5 to TRBJ2-5; D remains unclear. CDR1 is MNHEY, CDR2 SVGAGI, per germline. The CDR3 extends over 14 amino acids. V lost 5 bases and J 1 base, leaving 11 bases between the germline ends. CDR3 DNA sequence: TGTGCCAGCAGTCCCGTTAATAGCCAAGAGACCCAGTACTTC. Encoded protein: CASSPVNSQETQYF.

The chain links TRBV10-3 to TRBJ2-6; 7 nucleotides align to TRBD1. V shed 4 bases and J 0 bases; nucleotides not matched to a gene: 6. Germline V gene lookup returns CDR1 ENHRY and CDR2 SYGVKD. The CDR3 extends over 17 amino acids. In nucleotides, the CDR3 is TGTGCCATCAGTGGAACGGGACAGAGCTCTGGGGCCAACGTCCTGACTTTC. Translated: CAISGTGQSSGANVLTF.

The V gene is TRBV12-5, the J gene TRBJ2-1; 12 nucleotides match TRBD2. This CDR3 is 15 amino acids long. Trimming took 5 bases from V and 2 from J; bases not matched to a gene: 1. Germline lookup yields CDR1 LGHNT and CDR2 FRNRAP. The CDR3 DNA reads as TGTGCTAGTGGTGCTAGCGGGGGGGCCTACAATGAGCAGTTCTTC. This translates into CASGASGGAYNEQFF. Drawing the rest from reference TRBV12-5 and TRBJ2-1, the complete variable domain is DARVTQTPRHKVTEMGQEVTMRCQPILGHNTVFWYRQTMMQGLELLAYFRNRAPLDDSGMPKDRFSAEMPDATLATLKIQPSEPRDSAVYFCASGASGGAYNEQFFGPGTRLTVL.

V and J are TRBV6-5 and TRBJ2-1; TRBD2 agrees at 12 bases. V was pared by 6 bases and J by 6 bases, with 6 bases of the junction left unmatched. The CDR3 has 15 residues. The germline gives CDR1 MNHEY, CDR2 SVGAGI. CDR3 sequence (DNA): TGTGCCAGCAGGCCAACTAGCGGGGGGCTCAATGAGCAGTTCTTC. Translation: CASRPTSGGLNEQFF.

CDR3 nucleotides: TGTGCCAGCAGCTGGGGAGGGGGGCATCAGCCCCAGCATTTT. This gives the protein CASSWGGGHQPQHF. The J gene is TRBJ1-5, the V gene TRBV9, with D maybe TRBD1 (6 bases). The germline V gene has CDR1 SGDLS and CDR2 YYNGEE. The CDR3 sequence is 14 residues long. V was pared by 4 bases and J by 5 bases, with 13 bases between.

The chain has TRBV9 and TRBJ1-5; D possibly corresponds to TRBD1 (5 bases). V lost 0 bases to trimming and J lost 1 base, with 8 bases between them. The germline gives CDR1 SGDLS, CDR2 YYNGEE. The CDR3 length is 15 residues. The CDR3 spells CASSVAGSSNQPQHF. For the CDR3, the DNA is TGTGCCAGCAGCGTAGCAGGGTCCAGCAATCAGCCCCAGCATTTT. Using reference TRBV9 and TRBJ1-5 for the parts outside the CDR3, the full variable domain is DSGVTQTPKHLITATGQRVTLRCSPRSGDLSVYWYQQSLDQGLQFLIQYYNGEERAKGNILERFSAQQFPDLHSELNLSSLELGDSALYFCASSVAGSSNQPQHFGDGTRLSIL.

The chain combines TRBV5-1 with TRBJ2-3; the match to TRBD1 covers 7 bases. Germline V CDR1 and CDR2: SGHRS, YFSETQ. V was pared by 3 bases and J by 2 bases, with 3 bases of the junction left unmatched. The CDR3 extends over 14 amino acids. DNA for the CDR3: TGCGCCAGCAGCTCGGGACAGAACACAGATACGCAGTATTTT. It encodes CASSSGQNTDTQYF.

The chain couples TRBV7-8 to TRBJ2-1; 7 nucleotides line up with TRBD1. Losses at the gene ends were 4 bases for V and 5 bases for J; bases not matched to a gene: 14. This CDR3 contains 17 residues. The V gene's germline CDR1 is SGHVS and CDR2 FQNEAQ. The CDR3 nucleotides read TGTGCCAGCAGCTCGAGGCAAAGGGGGCTCGGACACAATGAGCAGTTCTTC. The encoded protein is CASSSRQRGLGHNEQFF. The variable domain in full, completed from reference TRBV7-8 and TRBJ2-1, reads GAGVSQSPRYKVAKRGQDVALRCDPISGHVSLFWYQQALGQGPEFLTYFQNEAQLDKSGLPSDRFFAERPEGSVSTLKIQRTQQEDSAVYLCASSSRQRGLGHNEQFFGPGTRLTVL.

The chain carries TRBV18 and TRBJ1-5; 7 bases are a match to TRBD1. The CDR3 totals 16 residues. J was trimmed by 3 bases and V by 3 bases; bases with no gene match: 8. Germline V lookup: CDR1 KGHSH, CDR2 LQKENI. The CDR3: CASSPSGTANNQPQHF. The CDR3 bases are TGTGCCAGCTCACCTTCCGGGACAGCCAACAATCAGCCCCAGCATTTT. Full variable domain (outside the CDR3, taken from reference TRBV18 and TRBJ1-5): NAGVMQNPRHLVRRRGQEARLRCSPMKGHSHVYWYRQLPEEGLKFMVYLQKENIIDESGMPKERFSAEFPKEGPSILRIQQVVRGDSAAYFCASSPSGTANNQPQHFGDGTRLSIL.

CDR3: CASSAFSTGDGTDTQYF. CDR3 in DNA: TGTGCCAGCTCAGCTTTCTCGACAGGGGACGGCACAGATACGCAGTATTTT. The chain links TRBV18 to TRBJ2-3; 8 bases line up with TRBD1. The CDR3 loop spans 17 amino acids. The V gene's germline CDR1 is KGHSH and CDR2 LQKENI. Trimming removed 5 bases from V and 1 base from J; junction bases left unmatched: 11.

In nucleotides, the CDR3 is TGTGCCAGCTCACTAGGACAGGGGGCAGGTAATTCACCCCTCCACTTT. Its translation is CASSLGQGAGNSPLHF. The chain links TRBV18 to TRBJ1-6, with TRBD1 identical over 11 bases. The CDR3 length is 16 residues. Per germline, CDR1 KGHSH and CDR2 LQKENI. Unmatched junction bases numbered 5, after V lost 4 bases and J lost 6 bases. The whole variable domain, remainder taken from reference TRBV18 and TRBJ1-6, is NAGVMQNPRHLVRRRGQEARLRCSPMKGHSHVYWYRQLPEEGLKFMVYLQKENIIDESGMPKERFSAEFPKEGPSILRIQQVVRGDSAAYFCASSLGQGAGNSPLHFGNGTRLTVT.

This clone has only one observation. V usage is TRBV30 and J usage is TRBJ2-3, with D maybe TRBD1 (6 bases). This CDR3 is 14 amino acids long. Germline values: CDR1 GTSNPN, CDR2 SVGIG (reference sequence). V was trimmed by 5 bases and J by 0 bases, leaving 12 bases between them. Written as DNA, the CDR3 is TGTGCCTGGGATCCCGGGACAAGCACAGATACGCAGTATTTT. It translates to CAWDPGTSTDTQYF.